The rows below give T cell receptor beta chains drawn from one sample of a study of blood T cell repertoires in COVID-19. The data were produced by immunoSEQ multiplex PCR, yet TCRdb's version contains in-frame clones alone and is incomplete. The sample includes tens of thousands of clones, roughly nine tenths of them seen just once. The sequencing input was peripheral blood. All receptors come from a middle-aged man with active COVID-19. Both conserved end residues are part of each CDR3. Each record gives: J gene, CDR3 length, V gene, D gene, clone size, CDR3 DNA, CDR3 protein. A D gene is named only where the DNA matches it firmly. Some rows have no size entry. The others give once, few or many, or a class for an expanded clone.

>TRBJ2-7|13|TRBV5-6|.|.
TGTGCCAGCAGCTTGACAGACTCCTACGAGCAGTACTTC
CASSLTDSYEQYF
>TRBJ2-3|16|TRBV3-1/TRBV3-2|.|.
TGTGCCAGCAGCCACCTGGACAGATTAAGCACAGATACGCAGTATTTT
CASSHLDRLSTDTQYF
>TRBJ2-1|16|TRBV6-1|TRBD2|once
TGTGCCAGCAGTGGGGAACTAGCGGGAGCCTACAATGAGCAGTTCTTC
CASSGELAGAYNEQFF
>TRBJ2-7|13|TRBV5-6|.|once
TGTGCCAGCAGCTTGGCGTCAGGGCTCGAGCAGTACTTC
CASSLASGLEQYF
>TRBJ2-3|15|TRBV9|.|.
TGTGCCAGCAGCGTAGAAGCACCTCGGACAGATACGCAGTATTTT
CASSVEAPRTDTQYF
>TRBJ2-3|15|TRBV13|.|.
TGTGCCAGCAGCTTAATGCGGGTCAGCACAGATACGCAGTATTTT
CASSLMRVSTDTQYF
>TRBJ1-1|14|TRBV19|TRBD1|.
TGTGCCAGCGATCAGGACAGGGGGCGCGGGGTGGCTTTCTTT
CASDQDRGRGVAFF
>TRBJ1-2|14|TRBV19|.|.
TGTGCCAGTAATAAATTGGACAGAAACTATGGCTACACCTTC
CASNKLDRNYGYTF
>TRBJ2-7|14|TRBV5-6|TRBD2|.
TGTGCCAGCAGCTTGGGGACTAGCCCTTCCGAGCAGTACTTC
CASSLGTSPSEQYF
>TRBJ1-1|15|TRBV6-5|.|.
TGTGCCAGCAGTTACCGGGTCACAGGGAACACTGAAGCTTTCTTT
CASSYRVTGNTEAFF
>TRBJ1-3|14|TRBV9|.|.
TGTGCCAGCAGCAAAGGGACAACTGGAAACACCATATATTTT
CASSKGTTGNTIYF
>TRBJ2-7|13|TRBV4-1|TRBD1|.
TGCGCCAGCAGCGGGGGACAGGGCTACGAGCAGTACTTC
CASSGGQGYEQYF